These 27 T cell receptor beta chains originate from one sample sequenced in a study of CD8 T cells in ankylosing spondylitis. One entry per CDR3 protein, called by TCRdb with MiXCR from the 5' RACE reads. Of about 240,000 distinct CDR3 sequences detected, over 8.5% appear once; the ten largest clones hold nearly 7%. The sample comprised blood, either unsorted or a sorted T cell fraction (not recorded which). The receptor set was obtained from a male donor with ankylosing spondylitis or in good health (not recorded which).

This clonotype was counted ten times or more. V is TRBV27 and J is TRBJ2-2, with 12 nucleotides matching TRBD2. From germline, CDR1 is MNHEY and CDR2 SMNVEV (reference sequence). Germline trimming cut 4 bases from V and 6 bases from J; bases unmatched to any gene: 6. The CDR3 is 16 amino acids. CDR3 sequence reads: CASSSLRLAGAGELFF. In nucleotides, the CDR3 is TGTGCCAGCAGTTCCCTTCGACTAGCGGGAGCCGGGGAGCTGTTTTTT.

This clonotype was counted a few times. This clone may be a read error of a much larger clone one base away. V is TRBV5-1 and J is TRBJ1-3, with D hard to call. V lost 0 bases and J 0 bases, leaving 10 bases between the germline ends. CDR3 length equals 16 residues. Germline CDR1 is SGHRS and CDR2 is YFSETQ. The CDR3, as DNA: TGCGCCAGCAGCTTGGATCTGCTCCTCTCTGGAAACACCATATATTTT. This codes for CASSLDLLLSGNTIYF.

The CDR3, as DNA: TGTGCCAGCAGCTTGAGGGACGGAGGCAATCAGCCCCAGCATTTT. Its protein is CASSLRDGGNQPQHF. The rearrangement links TRBV5-5 to TRBJ1-5; a weak D match, TRBD1 (5 bases). Between the trimmed V and J ends, which lost 1 base and 2 bases, there was a span of 10 bases. Germline CDR1 reads SGHKS; CDR2 reads YYEKEE (reference sequence). CDR3 size: 15 residues.

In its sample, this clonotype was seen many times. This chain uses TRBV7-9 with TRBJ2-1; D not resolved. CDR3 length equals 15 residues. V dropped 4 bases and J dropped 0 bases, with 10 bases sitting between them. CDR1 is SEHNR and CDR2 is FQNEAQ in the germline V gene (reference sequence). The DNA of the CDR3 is TGTGCCAGCAGCTCGGACGTGAGCTCCTACAATGAGCAGTTCTTC. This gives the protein CASSSDVSSYNEQFF.

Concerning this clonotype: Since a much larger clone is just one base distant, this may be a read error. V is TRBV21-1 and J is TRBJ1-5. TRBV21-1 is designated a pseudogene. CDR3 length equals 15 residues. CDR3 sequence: CASSKYGLMTQPQHF. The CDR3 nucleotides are TGTGCCAGCAGCAAATACGGGTTGATGACGCAGCCCCAGCATTTT.

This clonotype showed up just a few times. Written as DNA, the CDR3 is TGTGCCAGCAGCTCCCGGCGGGTTTACAATGAGCAGTTCTTC. Its protein product is CASSSRRVYNEQFF. This chain links TRBV13 with TRBJ2-1, with a tentative D call TRBD2 (5 bases). Germline CDR1 and CDR2: PRHDT and FYEKMQ (reference sequence). CDR3 length: 14 residues. The ends were cut back, 4 bases at V and 4 bases at J, with 11 bases in the middle.

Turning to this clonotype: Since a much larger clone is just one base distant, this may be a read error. As DNA, the CDR3 is TGCAGTGCTACCTCCTGGACGGAGACCTACGAGCAGTACTTC. Residues: CSATSWTETYEQYF. The chain joins TRBV20-1 to TRBJ2-7; unclear D gene. Germline assignment: CDR1 DFQATT and CDR2 SNEGSKA (reference sequence). This CDR3 has 14 amino acids. The V end lost 4 bases, the J end lost 2 bases, and 15 bases lay between the germline ends.

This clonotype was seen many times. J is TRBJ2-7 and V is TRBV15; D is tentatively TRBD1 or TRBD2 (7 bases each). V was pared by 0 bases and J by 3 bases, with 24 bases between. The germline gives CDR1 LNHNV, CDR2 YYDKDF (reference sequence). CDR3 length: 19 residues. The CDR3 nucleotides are TGTGCCACCAGCAGAGACCCCATACTTAGGGTCAGGGGGGGCTACGAGCAGTACTTC. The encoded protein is CATSRDPILRVRGGYEQYF.

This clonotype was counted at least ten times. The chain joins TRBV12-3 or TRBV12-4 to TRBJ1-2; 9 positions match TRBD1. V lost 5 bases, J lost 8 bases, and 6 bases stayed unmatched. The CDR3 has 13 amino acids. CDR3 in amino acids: CASSPRTGAGYTF. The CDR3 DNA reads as TGTGCCAGCAGTCCAAGGACAGGGGCAGGCTACACCTTC.

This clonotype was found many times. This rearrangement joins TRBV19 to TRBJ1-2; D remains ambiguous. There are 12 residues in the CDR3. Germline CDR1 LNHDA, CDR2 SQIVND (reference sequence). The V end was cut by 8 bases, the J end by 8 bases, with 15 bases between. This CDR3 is CASSRLAGGYTF. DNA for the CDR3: TGTGCCAGTTCCAGACTGGCTGGAGGCTACACCTTC.

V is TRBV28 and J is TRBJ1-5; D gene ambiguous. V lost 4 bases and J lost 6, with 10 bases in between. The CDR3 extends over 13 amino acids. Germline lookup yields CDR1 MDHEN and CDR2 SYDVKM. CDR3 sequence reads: CASSSGLTQPQHF. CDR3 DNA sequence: TGTGCCAGCAGTTCGGGATTAACTCAGCCCCAGCATTTT.

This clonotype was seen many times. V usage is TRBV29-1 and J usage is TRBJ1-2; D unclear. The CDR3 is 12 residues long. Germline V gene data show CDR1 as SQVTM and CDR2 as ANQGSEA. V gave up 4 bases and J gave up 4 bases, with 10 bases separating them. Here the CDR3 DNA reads TGCAGCGTTGGGCCGCTGAGCTATGGCTACACCTTC. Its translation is CSVGPLSYGYTF.

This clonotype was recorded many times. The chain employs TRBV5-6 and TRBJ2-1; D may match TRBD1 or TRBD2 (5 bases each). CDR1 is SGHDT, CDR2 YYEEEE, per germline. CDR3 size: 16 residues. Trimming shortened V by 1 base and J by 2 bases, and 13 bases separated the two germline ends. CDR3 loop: CASSLSGQGAYNEQFF. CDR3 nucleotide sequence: TGTGCCAGCAGCTTGTCTGGGCAGGGAGCCTACAATGAGCAGTTCTTC.

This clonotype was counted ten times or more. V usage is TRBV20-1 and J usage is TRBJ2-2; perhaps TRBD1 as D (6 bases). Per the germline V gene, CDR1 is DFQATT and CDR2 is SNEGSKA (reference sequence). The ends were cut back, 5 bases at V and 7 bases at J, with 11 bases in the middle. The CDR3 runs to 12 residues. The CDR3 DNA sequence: TGCAGTGCTTCTAAGGGGGTCGGGGAGCTGTTTTTT. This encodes CSASKGVGELFF.

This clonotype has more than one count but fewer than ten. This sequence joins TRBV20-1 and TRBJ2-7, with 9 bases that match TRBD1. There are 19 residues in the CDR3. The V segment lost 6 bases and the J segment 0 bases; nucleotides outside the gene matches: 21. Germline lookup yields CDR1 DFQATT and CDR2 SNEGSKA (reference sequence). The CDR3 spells CSAEPDGTGRSSGSYEQYF. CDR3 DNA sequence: TGCAGTGCGGAACCCGACGGGACAGGGCGGTCTAGCGGCTCCTACGAGCAGTACTTC.

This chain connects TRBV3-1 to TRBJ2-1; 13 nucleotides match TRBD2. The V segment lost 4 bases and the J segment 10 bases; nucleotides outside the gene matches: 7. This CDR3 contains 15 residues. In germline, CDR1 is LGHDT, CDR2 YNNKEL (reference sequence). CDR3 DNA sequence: TGTGCCAGCAGCCCCGGACTAGCGGGAGTGACAGAGCAGTTCTTC. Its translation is CASSPGLAGVTEQFF.

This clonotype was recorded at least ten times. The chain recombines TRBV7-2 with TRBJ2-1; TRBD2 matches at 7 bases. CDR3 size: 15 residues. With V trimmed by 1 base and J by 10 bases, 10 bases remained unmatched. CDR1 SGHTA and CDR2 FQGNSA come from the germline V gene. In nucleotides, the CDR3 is TGTGCCAGCAGCTTAGGAAGCGGGGTGGGGGACGAGCAGTTCTTC. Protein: CASSLGSGVGDEQFF.

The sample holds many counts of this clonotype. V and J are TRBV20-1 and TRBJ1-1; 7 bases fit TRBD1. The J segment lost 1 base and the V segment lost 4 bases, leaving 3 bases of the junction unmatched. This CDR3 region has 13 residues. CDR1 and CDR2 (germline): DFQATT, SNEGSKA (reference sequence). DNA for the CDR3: TGCAGTGCTACCGGACAGGCGAACACTGAAGCTTTCTTT. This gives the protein CSATGQANTEAFF.

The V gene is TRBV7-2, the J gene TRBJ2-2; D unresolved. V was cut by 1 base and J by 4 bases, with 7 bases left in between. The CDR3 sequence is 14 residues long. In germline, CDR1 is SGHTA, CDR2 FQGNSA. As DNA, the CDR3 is TGTGCCAGCAGCTTAGAAGTGAGCACCGGGGAGCTGTTTTTT. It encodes CASSLEVSTGELFF.

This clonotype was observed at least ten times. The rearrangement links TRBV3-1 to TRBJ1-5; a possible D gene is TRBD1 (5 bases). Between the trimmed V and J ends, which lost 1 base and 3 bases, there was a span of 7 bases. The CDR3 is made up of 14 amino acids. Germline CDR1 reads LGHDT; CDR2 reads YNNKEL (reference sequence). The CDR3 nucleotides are TGTGCCAGCAGCCAAGGGGGCGACAATCAGCCCCAGCATTTT. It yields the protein CASSQGGDNQPQHF.

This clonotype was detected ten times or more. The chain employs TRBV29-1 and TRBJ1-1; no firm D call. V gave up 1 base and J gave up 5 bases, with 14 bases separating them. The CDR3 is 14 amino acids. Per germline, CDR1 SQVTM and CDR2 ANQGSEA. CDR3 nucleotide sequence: TGCAGCGTTGAAGTTGGCAGGTTTAGAACTGAAGCTTTCTTT. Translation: CSVEVGRFRTEAFF.

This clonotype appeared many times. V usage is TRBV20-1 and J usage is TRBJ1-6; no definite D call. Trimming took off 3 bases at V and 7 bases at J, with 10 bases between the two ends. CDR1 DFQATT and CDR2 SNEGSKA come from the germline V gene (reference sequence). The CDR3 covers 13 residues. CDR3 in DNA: TGCAGTGCTAGTGGACGGGTAAATTCACCCCTCCACTTT. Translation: CSASGRVNSPLHF.

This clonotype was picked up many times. The CDR3 coding sequence is TGTGCCAGCACCCCGGGTTTAGCGGATGCTTTCTTT. Its translation is CASTPGLADAFF. V usage is TRBV21-1 and J usage is TRBJ1-1. TRBV21-1 corresponds to a pseudogene. There are 12 residues in the CDR3.

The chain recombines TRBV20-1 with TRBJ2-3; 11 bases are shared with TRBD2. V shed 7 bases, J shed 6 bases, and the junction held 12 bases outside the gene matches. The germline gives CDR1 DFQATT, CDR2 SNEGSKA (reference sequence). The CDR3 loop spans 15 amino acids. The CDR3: CSVRPLAGGPDTQYF. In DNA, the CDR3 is TGCAGTGTCCGCCCCTTAGCGGGGGGGCCGGATACGCAGTATTTT.

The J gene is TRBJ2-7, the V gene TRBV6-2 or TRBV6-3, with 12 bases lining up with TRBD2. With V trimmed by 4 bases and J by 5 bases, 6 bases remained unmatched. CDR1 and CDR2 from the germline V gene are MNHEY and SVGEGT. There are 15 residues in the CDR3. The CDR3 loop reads CASSSRLAGDHEQYF. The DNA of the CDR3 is TGTGCCAGCAGTTCCCGACTAGCGGGGGATCACGAGCAGTACTTC.

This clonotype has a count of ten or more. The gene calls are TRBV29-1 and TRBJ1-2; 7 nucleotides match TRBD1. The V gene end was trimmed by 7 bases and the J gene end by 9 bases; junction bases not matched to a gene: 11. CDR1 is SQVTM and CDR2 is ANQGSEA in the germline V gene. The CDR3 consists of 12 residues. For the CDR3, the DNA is TGCAGCGCAGACCCTCAGGGGGAGAGCTACACCTTC. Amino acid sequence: CSADPQGESYTF.

The chain's CDR3 is CSARDEGSTGELFF. CDR3 nucleotide sequence: TGCAGTGCTAGAGATGAGGGCAGCACCGGGGAGCTGTTTTTT. The chain combines TRBV20-1 with TRBJ2-2, with a weak D call TRBD2 (5 bases). Trimming removed 0 bases from V and 4 bases from J, with 9 bases in between. Germline V gene sequence: CDR1 DFQATT, CDR2 SNEGSKA (reference sequence). The CDR3 extends over 14 amino acids.